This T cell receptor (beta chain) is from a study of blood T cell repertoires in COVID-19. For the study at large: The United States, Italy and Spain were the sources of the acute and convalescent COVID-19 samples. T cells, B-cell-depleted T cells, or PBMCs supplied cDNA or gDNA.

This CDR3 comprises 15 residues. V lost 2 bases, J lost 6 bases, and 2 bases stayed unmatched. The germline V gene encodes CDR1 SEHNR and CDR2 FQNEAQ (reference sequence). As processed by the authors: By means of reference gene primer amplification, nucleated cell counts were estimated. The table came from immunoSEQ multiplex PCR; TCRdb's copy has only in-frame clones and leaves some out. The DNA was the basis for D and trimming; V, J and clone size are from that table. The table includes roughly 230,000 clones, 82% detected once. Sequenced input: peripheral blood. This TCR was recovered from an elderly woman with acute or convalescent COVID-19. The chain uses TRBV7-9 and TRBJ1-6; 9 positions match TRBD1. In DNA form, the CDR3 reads TGTGCCAGCAGCTTACGGGGACAGGGTAATTCACCCCTCCACTTT. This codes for CASSLRGQGNSPLHF.